These 5 T cell receptor beta chains share one sample of origin, sequenced in a study of blood T cell repertoires in COVID-19. Libraries were prepared by immunoSEQ multiplex PCR; TCRdb keeps only in-frame clonotypes and omits some of them. The table includes roughly 120,000 clones, about 70% detected once. Input material: peripheral blood. These TCRs come from a woman aged 55-69 years with acute or convalescent COVID-19.

For the CDR3, the DNA is TGCAGCGTTGAGGTGGGAGGTGGCTACACCTTC. Translated, it gives CSVEVGGGYTF. The chain combines TRBV29-1 with TRBJ1-2; D gene uncertain. The V end was cut by 3 bases, the J end by 7 bases, with 9 bases between. The length of the CDR3 is 11 residues. Germline V gene lookup returns CDR1 SQVTM and CDR2 ANQGSEA. Together with reference TRBV29-1 and TRBJ1-2, the CDR3 gives the full variable domain: SAVISQKPSRDICQRGTSLTIQCQVDSQVTMMFWYRQQPGQSLTLIATANQGSEATYESGFVIDKFPISRPNLTFSTLTVSNMSPEDSSIYLCSVEVGGGYTFGSGTRLTVV.

The rearrangement uses TRBV5-5 and TRBJ1-2; 8 bases are a match to TRBD1. Germline lookup yields CDR1 SGHKS and CDR2 YYEKEE (reference sequence). With 0 bases clipped from V and 2 bases from J, the junction kept 6 bases outside the gene matches. This CDR3 is built from 16 residues. The CDR3 here is CASSLDLQGVNYGYTF. In DNA, the CDR3 is TGTGCCAGCAGCTTGGACCTACAGGGGGTAAACTATGGCTACACCTTC.

The chain joins TRBV30 to TRBJ1-2, with a weak D call TRBD1 (6 bases). This CDR3 contains 13 residues. The germline V and J ends were trimmed by 6 bases and 4 bases, with 15 bases remaining between them. Per germline, CDR1 GTSNPN and CDR2 SVGIG (reference sequence). The chain's CDR3 is CACKDSLFYGYTF. For the CDR3, the DNA is TGTGCCTGCAAGGACAGTCTCTTCTATGGCTACACCTTC. The variable domain in full, with the rest retrieved from reference TRBV30 and TRBJ1-2, is SQTIHQWPATLVQPVGSPLSLECTVEGTSNPNLYWYRQAAGRGLQLLFYSVGIGQISSEVPQNLSASRPQDRQFILSSKKLLLSDSGFYLCACKDSLFYGYTFGSGTRLTVV.

This clone was picked up one time. This chain connects TRBV9 to TRBJ2-7; 7 bases fit TRBD1. Germline lookup yields CDR1 SGDLS and CDR2 YYNGEE. V dropped 0 bases and J dropped 0; count of bases not matched to a gene: 3. The CDR3 length is 15 residues. CDR3 sequence: CASSVVPGGSYEQYF. The CDR3 nucleotides are TGTGCCAGCAGCGTAGTACCAGGGGGCTCCTACGAGCAGTACTTC.

This rearrangement joins TRBV20-1 to TRBJ2-7; D is perhaps TRBD1 (5 bases). Germline-derived CDR1 and CDR2 are DFQATT and SNEGSKA (reference sequence). This CDR3 contains 14 residues. The germline V and J ends were trimmed by 3 bases and 1 base, with 13 bases remaining between them. In DNA, the CDR3 is TGCAGTGCTAGTGATCCGACAGCGTCCTACGAGCAGTACTTC. Translated, it gives CSASDPTASYEQYF.